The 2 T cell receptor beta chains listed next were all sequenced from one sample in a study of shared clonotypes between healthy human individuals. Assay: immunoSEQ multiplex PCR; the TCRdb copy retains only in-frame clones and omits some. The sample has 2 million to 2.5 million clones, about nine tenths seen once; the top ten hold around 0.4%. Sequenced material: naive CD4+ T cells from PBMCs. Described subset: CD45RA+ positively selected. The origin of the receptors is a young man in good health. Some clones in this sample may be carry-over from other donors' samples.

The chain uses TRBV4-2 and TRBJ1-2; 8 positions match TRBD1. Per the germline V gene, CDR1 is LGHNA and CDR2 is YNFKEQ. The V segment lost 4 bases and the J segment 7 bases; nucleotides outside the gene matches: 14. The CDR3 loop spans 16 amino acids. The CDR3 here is CASSRRTGSEGGGYTF. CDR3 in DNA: TGTGCCAGCAGCCGGCGGACAGGGTCAGAGGGGGGTGGCTACACCTTC.

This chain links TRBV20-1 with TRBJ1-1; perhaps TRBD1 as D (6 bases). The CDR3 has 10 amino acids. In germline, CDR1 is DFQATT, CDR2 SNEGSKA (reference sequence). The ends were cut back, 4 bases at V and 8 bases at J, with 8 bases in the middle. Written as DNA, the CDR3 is TGCAGTGCTACCGGACAGGAAGCTTTCTTT. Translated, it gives CSATGQEAFF.